The TCR beta chain described here comes from a study of graft-versus-host responses after intestinal transplantation. As for the study in general: Recipients had multivisceral, liver-intestinal, or isolated intestinal transplants.

Points on this clone: No antigen is known for it.

Whole-study findings and limits: Marrow from the recipient contained GvH clones, some of which had appeared first in ileum or blood.

CDR3 length: 13 residues. V was cut by 0 bases and J by 8 bases, with 9 bases left in between. Per germline, CDR1 SGHNT and CDR2 YYREEE (reference sequence). Assay used: immunoSEQ multiplex PCR; TCRdb lists only in-frame clones, some missing. The sample includes approximately 100,000 clones, about 90% of them seen just once. The chain combines TRBV5-4 with TRBJ1-3; D ambiguous. This TCR was sampled from a human donor who received an intestinal transplant. Sample: unstimulated CD4+ T cells sorted from spleen or lymph node cells, taken before intestinal transplant. The CDR3 bases are TGTGCCAGCAGCTTGGGGCAGAGCGACACCATATATTTT. Amino acid sequence: CASSLGQSDTIYF.